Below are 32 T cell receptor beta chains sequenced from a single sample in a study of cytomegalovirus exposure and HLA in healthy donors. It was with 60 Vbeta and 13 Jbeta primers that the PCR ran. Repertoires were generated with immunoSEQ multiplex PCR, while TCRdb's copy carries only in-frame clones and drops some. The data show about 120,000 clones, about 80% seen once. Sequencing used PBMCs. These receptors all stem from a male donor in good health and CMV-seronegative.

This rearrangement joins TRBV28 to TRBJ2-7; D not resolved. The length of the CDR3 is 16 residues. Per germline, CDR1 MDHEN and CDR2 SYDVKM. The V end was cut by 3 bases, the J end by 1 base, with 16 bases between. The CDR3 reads CASSLPQTPSSYEQYF. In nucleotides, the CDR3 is TGTGCCAGCAGTTTGCCCCAGACACCCAGTTCCTACGAGCAGTACTTC.

Written as DNA, the CDR3 is TGCGCCAGCAGCCGAGGGACAGCTCAAGAGACCCAGTACTTC. This gives the protein CASSRGTAQETQYF. V and J are TRBV4-1 and TRBJ2-5; 7 bases are a match to TRBD1. Germline V CDR1 and CDR2: MGHRA, YSYEKL. With V trimmed by 4 bases and J by 2 bases, 4 bases remained unmatched. The CDR3 spans 14 residues.

For the CDR3, the DNA is TGCGCCAGCAGCCAACCTCTCCAGGGGGAGACCCAGTACTTC. Translating gives CASSQPLQGETQYF. V and J are TRBV4-1 and TRBJ2-5; D perhaps matches TRBD1 (6 bases). CDR3 size: 14 residues. V was cut by 2 bases and J by 5 bases, with 12 bases left in between. Germline lookup yields CDR1 MGHRA and CDR2 YSYEKL.

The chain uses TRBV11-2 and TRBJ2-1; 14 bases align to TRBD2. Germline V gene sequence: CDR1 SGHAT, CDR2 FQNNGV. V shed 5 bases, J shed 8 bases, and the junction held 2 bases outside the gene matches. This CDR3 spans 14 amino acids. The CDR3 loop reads CASSRLAGGDEQFF. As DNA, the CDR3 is TGTGCCAGCAGCAGACTAGCGGGGGGGGATGAGCAGTTCTTC.

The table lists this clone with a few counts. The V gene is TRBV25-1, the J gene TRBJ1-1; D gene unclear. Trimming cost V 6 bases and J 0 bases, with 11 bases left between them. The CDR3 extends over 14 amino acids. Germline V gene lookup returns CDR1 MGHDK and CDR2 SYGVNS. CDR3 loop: CASRPLSMNTEAFF. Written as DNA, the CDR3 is TGTGCCAGCAGACCCTTATCTATGAACACTGAAGCTTTCTTT.

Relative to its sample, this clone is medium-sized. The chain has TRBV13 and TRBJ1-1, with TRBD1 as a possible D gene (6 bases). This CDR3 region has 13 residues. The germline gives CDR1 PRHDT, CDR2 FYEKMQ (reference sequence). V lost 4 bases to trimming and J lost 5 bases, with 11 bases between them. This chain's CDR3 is CASSSTGRTEAFF. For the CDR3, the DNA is TGTGCCAGCAGCTCTACAGGGAGAACTGAAGCTTTCTTT.

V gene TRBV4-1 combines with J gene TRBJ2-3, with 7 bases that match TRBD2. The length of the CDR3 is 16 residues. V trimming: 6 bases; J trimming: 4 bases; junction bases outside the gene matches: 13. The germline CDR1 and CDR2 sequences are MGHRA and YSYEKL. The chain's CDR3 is CASSPFAGGGADTQYF. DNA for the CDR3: TGCGCCAGCAGTCCCTTCGCTGGGGGGGGTGCAGATACGCAGTATTTT.

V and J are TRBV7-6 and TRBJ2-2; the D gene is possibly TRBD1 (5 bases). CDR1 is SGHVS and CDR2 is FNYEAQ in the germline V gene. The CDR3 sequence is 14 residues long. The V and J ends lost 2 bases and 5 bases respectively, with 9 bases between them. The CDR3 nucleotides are TGTGCCAGCAGCTTACAGGGAAAGACCGGGGAGCTGTTTTTT. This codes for CASSLQGKTGELFF. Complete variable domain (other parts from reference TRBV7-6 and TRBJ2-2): GAGVSQSPRYKVTKRGQDVALRCDPISGHVSLYWYRQALGQGPEFLTYFNYEAQQDKSGLPNDRFSAERPEGSISTLTIQRTEQRDSAMYRCASSLQGKTGELFFGEGSRLTVL.

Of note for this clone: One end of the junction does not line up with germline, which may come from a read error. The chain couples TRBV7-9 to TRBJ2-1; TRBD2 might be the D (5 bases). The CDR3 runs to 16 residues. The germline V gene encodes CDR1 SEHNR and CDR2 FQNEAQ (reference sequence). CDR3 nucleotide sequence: TGTTCCAGCAGCCCCGTGAGAGGGATCCCCTACAATGAGCAGTTCTTC. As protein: CSSSPVRGIPYNEQFF.

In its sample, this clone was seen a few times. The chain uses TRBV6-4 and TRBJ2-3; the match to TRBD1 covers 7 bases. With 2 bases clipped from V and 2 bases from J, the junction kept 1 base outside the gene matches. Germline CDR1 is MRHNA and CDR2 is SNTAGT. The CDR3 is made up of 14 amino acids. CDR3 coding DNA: TGTGCCAGCAGTGACGGACAGGCCACAGATACGCAGTATTTT. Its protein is CASSDGQATDTQYF.

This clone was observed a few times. CDR3 amino acids: CAWSPGQRGYIQYF. Written as DNA, the CDR3 is TGTGCCTGGAGTCCGGGACAGAGGGGTTACATTCAGTACTTC. This chain links TRBV30 with TRBJ2-4; 7 nucleotides line up with TRBD1. The CDR3 consists of 14 residues. The germline V gene has CDR1 GTSNPN and CDR2 SVGIG (reference sequence). Germline trimming cut 2 bases from V and 8 bases from J; bases unmatched to any gene: 9.

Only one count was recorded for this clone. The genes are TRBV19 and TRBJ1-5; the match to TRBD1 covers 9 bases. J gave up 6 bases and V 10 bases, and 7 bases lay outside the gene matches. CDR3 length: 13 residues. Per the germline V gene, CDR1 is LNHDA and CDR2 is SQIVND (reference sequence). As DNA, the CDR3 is TGTGCCAATTCACAGGGGGCCCGTCAGCCCCAGCATTTT. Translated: CANSQGARQPQHF.

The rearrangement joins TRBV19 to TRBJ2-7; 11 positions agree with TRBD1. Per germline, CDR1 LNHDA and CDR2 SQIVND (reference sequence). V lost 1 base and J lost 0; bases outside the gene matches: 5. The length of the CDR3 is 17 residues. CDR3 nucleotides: TGTGCCAGTAGTATAGCGCCGGGACAGGGGGGCTCCTACGAGCAGTACTTC. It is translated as CASSIAPGQGGSYEQYF.

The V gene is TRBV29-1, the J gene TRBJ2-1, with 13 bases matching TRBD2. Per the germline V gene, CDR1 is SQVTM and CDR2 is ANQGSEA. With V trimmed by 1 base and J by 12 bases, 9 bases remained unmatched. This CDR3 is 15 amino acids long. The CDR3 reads CSVEVGLAGALGQFF. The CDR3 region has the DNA TGCAGCGTTGAAGTTGGACTAGCGGGGGCCCTAGGGCAGTTCTTC.

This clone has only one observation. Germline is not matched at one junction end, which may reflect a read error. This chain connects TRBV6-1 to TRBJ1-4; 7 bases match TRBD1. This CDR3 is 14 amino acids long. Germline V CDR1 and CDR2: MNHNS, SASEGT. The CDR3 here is CVSRLTGSGEKLFF. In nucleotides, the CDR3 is TGTGTCAGCAGACTGACAGGGAGCGGCGAAAAACTGTTTTTT.

For the CDR3, the DNA is TGTGCCAGCAGCCAGCCCCCGGGACTAGCGGCCAATGAGCAGTTCTTC. Translating it yields CASSQPPGLAANEQFF. The chain combines TRBV14 with TRBJ2-1; 11 bases are a match to TRBD2. V lost 3 bases to trimming and J lost 6 bases; unmatched junction nucleotides: 7. Germline V gene lookup returns CDR1 SGHDN and CDR2 FVKESK. CDR3 length: 16 amino acids. Supplemented by reference TRBV14 and TRBJ2-1, the full variable domain reads EAGVTQFPSHSVIEKGQTVTLRCDPISGHDNLYWYRRVMGKEIKFLLHFVKESKQDESGMPNNRFLAERTGGTYSTLKVQPAELEDSGVYFCASSQPPGLAANEQFFGPGTRLTVL.

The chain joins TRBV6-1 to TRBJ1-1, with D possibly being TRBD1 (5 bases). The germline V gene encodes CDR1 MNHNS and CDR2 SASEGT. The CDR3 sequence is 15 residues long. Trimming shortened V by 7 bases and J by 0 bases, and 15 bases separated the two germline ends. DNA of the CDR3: TGTGCCAGCACCGCGGAGGGGACCATGAACACTGAAGCTTTCTTT. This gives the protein CASTAEGTMNTEAFF.

The CDR3 loop reads CASSHRGSGNQPQHF. The CDR3 coding sequence is TGTGCCAGCAGTCACAGGGGAAGCGGCAATCAGCCCCAGCATTTT. The chain is built from TRBV6-5 and TRBJ1-5; the match to TRBD1 covers 7 bases. With V trimmed by 5 bases and J by 2 bases, 6 bases remained unmatched. Germline CDR1 is MNHEY and CDR2 is SVGAGI. This CDR3 region has 15 residues.

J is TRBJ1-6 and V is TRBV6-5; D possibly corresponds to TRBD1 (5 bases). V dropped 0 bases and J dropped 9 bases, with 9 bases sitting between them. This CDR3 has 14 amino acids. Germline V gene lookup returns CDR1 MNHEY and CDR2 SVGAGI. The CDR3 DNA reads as TGTGCCAGCAGTTACTCGACTGGGGCTTCACCCCTCCACTTT. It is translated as CASSYSTGASPLHF.

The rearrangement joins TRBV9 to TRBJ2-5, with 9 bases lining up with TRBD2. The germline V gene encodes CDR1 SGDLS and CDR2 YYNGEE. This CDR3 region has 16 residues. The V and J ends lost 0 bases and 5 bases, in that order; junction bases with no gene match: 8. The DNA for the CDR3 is TGTGCCAGCAGCGTAGCCGGGCGGGGGGGCCTGGAGACCCAGTACTTC. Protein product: CASSVAGRGGLETQYF.

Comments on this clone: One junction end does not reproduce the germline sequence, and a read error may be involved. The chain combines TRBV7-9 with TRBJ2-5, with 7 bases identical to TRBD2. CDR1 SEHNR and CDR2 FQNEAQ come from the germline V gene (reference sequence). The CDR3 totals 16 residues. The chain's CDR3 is CSSSLGPMGGQETQYF. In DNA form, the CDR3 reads TGTTCCAGCAGCTTAGGACCCATGGGGGGGCAAGAGACCCAGTACTTC.

CDR3 DNA: TGTGCCAGCAGCTTAGTAAGGCAGGGGGCCTCCTACGAGCAGTACTTC. Translated: CASSLVRQGASYEQYF. The chain uses TRBV7-8 and TRBJ2-5, with 8 positions matching TRBD1. The DNA end is a closer match to TRBJ2-7, so the J assignment may be wrong. Germline values: CDR1 SGHVS, CDR2 FQNEAQ. This CDR3 contains 16 residues.

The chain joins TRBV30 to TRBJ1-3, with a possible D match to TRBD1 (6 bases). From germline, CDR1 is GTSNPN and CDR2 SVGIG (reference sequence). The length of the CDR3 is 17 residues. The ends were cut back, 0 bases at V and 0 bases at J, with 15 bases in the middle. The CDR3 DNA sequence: TGTGCCTGGAGTGTACCACGGGGGGCATTCTCTGGAAACACCATATATTTT. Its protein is CAWSVPRGAFSGNTIYF. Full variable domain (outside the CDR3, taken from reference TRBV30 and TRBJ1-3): SQTIHQWPATLVQPVGSPLSLECTVEGTSNPNLYWYRQAAGRGLQLLFYSVGIGQISSEVPQNLSASRPQDRQFILSSKKLLLSDSGFYLCAWSVPRGAFSGNTIYFGEGSWLTVV.

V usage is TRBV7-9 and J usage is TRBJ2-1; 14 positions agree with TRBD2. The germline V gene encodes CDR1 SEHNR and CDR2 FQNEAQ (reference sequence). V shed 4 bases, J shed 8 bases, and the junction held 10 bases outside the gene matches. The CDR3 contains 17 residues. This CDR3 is CASSSWTSGRSEDEQFF. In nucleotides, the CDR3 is TGTGCCAGCAGCTCCTGGACTAGCGGGAGGTCTGAGGATGAGCAGTTCTTC.

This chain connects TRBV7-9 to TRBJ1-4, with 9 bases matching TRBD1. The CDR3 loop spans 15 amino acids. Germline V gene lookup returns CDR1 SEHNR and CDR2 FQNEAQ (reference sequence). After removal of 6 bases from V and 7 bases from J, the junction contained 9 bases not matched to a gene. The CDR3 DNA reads TGTGCCAGCAGGGTAGGGACAGGGATTGGTGAAAAACTGTTTTTT. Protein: CASRVGTGIGEKLFF.

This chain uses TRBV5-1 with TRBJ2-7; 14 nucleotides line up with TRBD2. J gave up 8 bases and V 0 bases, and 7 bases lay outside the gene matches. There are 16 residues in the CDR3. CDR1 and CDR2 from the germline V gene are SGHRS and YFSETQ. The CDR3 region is CASSLGLAGGEEKQYF. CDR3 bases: TGCGCCAGCAGCTTGGGACTAGCGGGAGGGGAAGAGAAGCAGTACTTC. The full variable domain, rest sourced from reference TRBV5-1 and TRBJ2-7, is KAGVTQTPRYLIKTRGQQVTLSCSPISGHRSVSWYQQTPGQGLQFLFEYFSETQRNKGNFPGRFSGRQFSNSRSEMNVSTLELGDSALYLCASSLGLAGGEEKQYFGPGTRLTVT.

CDR3 in DNA: TGCGCCAGCAGCCCGGGACTAGCTGGTGAGCAGTTCTTC. Translated, it gives CASSPGLAGEQFF. The chain joins TRBV4-3 to TRBJ2-1; 9 bases map to TRBD2. Germline V gives CDR1 LGHNA, CDR2 YSLEER. The CDR3 is 13 residues long. The V gene end was trimmed by 4 bases and the J gene end by 9 bases; junction bases not matched to a gene: 4.

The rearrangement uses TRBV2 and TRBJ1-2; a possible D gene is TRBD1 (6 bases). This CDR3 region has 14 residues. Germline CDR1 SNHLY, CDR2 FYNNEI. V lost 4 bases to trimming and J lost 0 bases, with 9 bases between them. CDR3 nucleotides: TGTGCCAGCAGTGCTACAGGGTCTAACTATGGCTACACCTTC. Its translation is CASSATGSNYGYTF.

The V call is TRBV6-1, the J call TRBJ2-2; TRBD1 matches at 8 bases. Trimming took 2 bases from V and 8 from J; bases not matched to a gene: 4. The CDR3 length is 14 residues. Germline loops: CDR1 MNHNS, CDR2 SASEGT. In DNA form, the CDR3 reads TGTGCCAGCAGTGAATGGACAGGGTCTGGGGAGCTGTTTTTT. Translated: CASSEWTGSGELFF.

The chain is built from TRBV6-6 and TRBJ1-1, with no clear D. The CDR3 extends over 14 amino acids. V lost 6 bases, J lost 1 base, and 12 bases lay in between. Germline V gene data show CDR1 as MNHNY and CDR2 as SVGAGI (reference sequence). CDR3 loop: CASRQGRGNTEAFF. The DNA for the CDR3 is TGTGCCAGCAGGCAAGGCCGGGGGAACACTGAAGCTTTCTTT.

As DNA, the CDR3 is TGTGCCAGCAGCTACCCAGGGATTGCAACTAATGAAAAACTGTTTTTT. This encodes CASSYPGIATNEKLFF. The V gene is TRBV5-8, the J gene TRBJ1-4; D is perhaps TRBD1 (5 bases). Between the trimmed V and J ends, which lost 3 bases and 0 bases, there was a span of 12 bases. The germline V gene has CDR1 SGHTS and CDR2 YDEGEE. This CDR3 has 16 amino acids.

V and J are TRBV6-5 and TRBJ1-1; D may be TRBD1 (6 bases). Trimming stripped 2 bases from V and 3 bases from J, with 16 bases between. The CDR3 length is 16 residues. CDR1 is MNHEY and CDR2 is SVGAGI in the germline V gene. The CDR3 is CASSYQTGPPYTEAFF. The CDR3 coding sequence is TGTGCCAGCAGTTACCAGACAGGACCCCCGTACACTGAAGCTTTCTTT.